The 5 T cell receptor beta chains below were found in one sample sequenced in a study of radiotherapy plus CTLA-4 blockade in lung cancer. Sequencing was performed with immunoSEQ multiplex PCR; in TCRdb, only in-frame clones are kept and a portion is missing. The table lists tens of thousands of clones, approximately 86% of them singletons. The sequencing used peripheral blood, collected from a patient treated with radiotherapy plus ipilimumab. Receptors originate from a human donor with non-small cell lung cancer who had stable disease on radiotherapy plus ipilimumab.

The V and J genes are TRBV9 and TRBJ1-1, with D possibly being TRBD1 (5 bases). Looked up from germline, CDR1 is SGDLS and CDR2 is YYNGEE. The CDR3 contains 17 residues. With 0 bases removed from V and 4 bases from J, the gap between germline ends came to 19 bases. In DNA, the CDR3 is TGTGCCAGCAGCGTAGGTATATGGGGCGTAGATTCCACTGAAGCTTTCTTT. Translation: CASSVGIWGVDSTEAFF.

This sequence joins TRBV19 and TRBJ1-5; possibly TRBD1 for D (6 bases). Between the trimmed V and J ends, which lost 7 bases and 2 bases, there was a span of 12 bases. Germline V gives CDR1 LNHDA, CDR2 SQIVND (reference sequence). The CDR3 is made up of 14 amino acids. In DNA form, the CDR3 reads TGTGCCAGTACTGGGGGCACTGGCAATCAGCCCCAGCATTTT. This sequence encodes CASTGGTGNQPQHF. Full variable domain (rest looked up from reference TRBV19 and TRBJ1-5): DGGITQSPKYLFRKEGQNVTLSCEQNLNHDAMYWYRQDPGQGLRLIYYSQIVNDFQKGDIAEGYSVSREKKESFPLTVTSAQKNPTAFYLCASTGGTGNQPQHFGDGTRLSIL.

The chain recombines TRBV11-2 with TRBJ2-2; 8 bases line up with TRBD1. The germline V gene encodes CDR1 SGHAT and CDR2 FQNNGV. The CDR3 is 14 amino acids. V gave up 3 bases and J gave up 4 bases; unmatched junction bases: 1. CDR3 DNA sequence: TGTGCCAGCAGCTTTCAGGGGGCCACCGGGGAGCTGTTTTTT. Protein sequence: CASSFQGATGELFF.

The chain links TRBV5-1 to TRBJ1-4; D gene unclear. The CDR3 contains 16 residues. Germline lookup yields CDR1 SGHRS and CDR2 YFSETQ. Trimming left V 0 bases short and J 8 bases short, with 17 bases between. CDR3 nucleotides: TGCGCCAGCAGCTTGGTTTTCGGGCAGCTGGCCGAAAAACTGTTTTTT. Translating gives CASSLVFGQLAEKLFF. The full variable domain, rest sourced from reference TRBV5-1 and TRBJ1-4, is KAGVTQTPRYLIKTRGQQVTLSCSPISGHRSVSWYQQTPGQGLQFLFEYFSETQRNKGNFPGRFSGRQFSNSRSEMNVSTLELGDSALYLCASSLVFGQLAEKLFFGSGTQLSVL.

The gene calls are TRBV28 and TRBJ1-5; D is undetermined. Germline V gene sequence: CDR1 MDHEN, CDR2 SYDVKM. This CDR3 has 14 amino acids. Trimming removed 8 bases from V and 0 bases from J, with 11 bases in between. CDR3 sequence reads: CASAKTYSNQPQHF. DNA of the CDR3: TGTGCCAGCGCGAAAACGTATAGCAATCAGCCCCAGCATTTT.